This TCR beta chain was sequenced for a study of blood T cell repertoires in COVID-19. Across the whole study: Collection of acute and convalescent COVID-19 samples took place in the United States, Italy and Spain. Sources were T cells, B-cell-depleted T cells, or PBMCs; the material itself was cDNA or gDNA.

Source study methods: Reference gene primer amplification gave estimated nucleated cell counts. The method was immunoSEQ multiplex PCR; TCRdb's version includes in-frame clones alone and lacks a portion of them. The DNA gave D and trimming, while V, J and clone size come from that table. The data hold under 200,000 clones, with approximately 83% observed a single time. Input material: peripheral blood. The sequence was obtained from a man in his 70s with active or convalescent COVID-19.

The CDR3 coding sequence is TGTGCCAGCAGCTCACAGGGGACGAACACTGAAGCTTTCTTT. This translates into CASSSQGTNTEAFF. The gene calls are TRBV7-8 and TRBJ1-1; 7 bases match TRBD1. The CDR3 contains 14 residues. CDR1 and CDR2 from the germline V gene are SGHVS and FQNEAQ. V lost 4 bases to trimming and J lost 1 base; unmatched junction nucleotides: 3. Filled out from reference TRBV7-8 and TRBJ1-1, the complete variable domain reads GAGVSQSPRYKVAKRGQDVALRCDPISGHVSLFWYQQALGQGPEFLTYFQNEAQLDKSGLPSDRFFAERPEGSVSTLKIQRTQQEDSAVYLCASSSQGTNTEAFFGQGTRLTVV.